This TCR beta chain appears in the sequencing data of a study of cytomegalovirus exposure and HLA in healthy donors (dated by TCRdb to about 2017). In terms of the full investigation: An earlier analysis of approximately 600 of the donors reported approximately 270 Gb of sequence data and approximately 110 million unique TCR beta sequences from 150 million to 200 million T cells. About 310 gigabases of sequencing data and 80 million or so unique TCR sequences were included in an early release covering about 600 HLA-typed donors. Of the roughly 430 genotyped donors, 65% to 90% fell in the genetic ancestry cluster associated with self-reported Caucasian donors. The aim of the study was to test whether cataloging public T cell receptors could identify signatures of past pathogen exposure. The study used immunosequencing to profile the T cell repertoires of 666 subjects and linked those repertoires to cytomegalovirus serostatus. A separate validation cohort of roughly 110 different subjects was used in addition to the approximately 670-subject first cohort. To predict cytomegalovirus infection status, the study combined high-throughput TCR immunosequencing, statistical association of individual TCRs with disease status, and machine learning. A later analysis re-analyzed previously published TCR beta repertoires from 500 to 700 donors and added high-resolution HLA genotyping to study TCR occurrence patterns. In the later analysis, no new phenotypic data were used to find candidate immune exposures; instead, reliance was placed on TCR beta sequences and their occurrence across donors. To decide whether each TCR beta V gene segment behaved as functional or pseudogenic, an earlier analysis of nearly 600 of the donors relied on high-throughput TCR beta sequencing. Donor age, sex, ethnicity and CMV serostatus were compiled together with the repertoire data. A later genetic analysis used genome-wide SNP genotypes for 398 of the 666 donors, treating that subset as a discovery cohort. All discovery cohort repertoires had been generated on a single sequencing platform. HLA typing covered class I and class II loci at four-digit resolution. Typing coverage varied by locus: 629-630 donors for A, B, C, DRB1 and DQB1; some 520 for DQA1; approximately 570 for DPA1; 400 to 480 for DPB1. A handful of DR-DQ haplotypes were handled as single units for association and clustering because linkage in the cohort was strong. Among about 390 genotyped donors of the cohort, an average of approximately 240,000 unique TCR beta nucleotide sequences were sequenced per donor, about a sixth of them non-productive.

Receptor amplification or capture employed the immunoSEQ multiplex PCR assay. For the multiplex PCR, a mixture combining 60 forward primers for TCR Vbeta segments and 13 reverse primers for TCR Jbeta segments was used. The CDR3 region of rearranged TCR beta genes was amplified from genomic DNA by a multiplex PCR assay. On the Illumina HiSeq System, the amplified TCR beta libraries were sequenced as 87-base-pair reads. As for the authors' bioinformatics: A later analysis counted about 80 million unique TCR beta chains across the approximately 700 repertoires, and some 11 million of these chains were shared by at least two donors. A nearest-neighbor algorithm error-corrected the raw reads and collapsed the reads into unique sequences, merging closely related sequences to remove PCR and sequencing errors. V, D and J gene segments were assigned by aligning CDR3 sequences to IMGT reference sequences. For a sequence to be retained, at least a six-nucleotide match to both a V gene segment and a J gene segment was required. Rearrangements were classified as productive when the CDR3 lacked stop codons and remained in frame with V and J, and all other rearrangements were classified as non-productive. CDR3 was defined by IMGT convention, running from the second conserved V-encoded cysteine to the conserved J-encoded phenylalanine. Sequences without an unambiguous match to a single V gene segment were excluded from the earlier analysis of over 500 of the donors. An earlier analysis of 587 of the donors called V segments functional above 56.7% productive rearrangements and segregating when the between-donor standard deviation exceeded 5%. A statistical classification framework was built to diagnose cytomegalovirus status from the catalog of TCR beta chain sequences. A later analysis assigned V and J genes by comparing TCR nucleotide sequences with IMGT/GENE-DB human TR gene sequences. A later analysis assigned CDR3 sequences and most-parsimonious VDJ recombination scenarios with the TCRdist pipeline. In a later analysis, each TCR beta chain was defined by its CDR3 amino acid sequence together with its V-gene family, and reads lacking a unique V-gene family were excluded. To address suspected cross-contamination and a sequencing artifact, a later analysis removed a few hundred highly shared, low-generation-probability nucleotide sequences. In a later analysis, a clonal expansion index was calculated for each public chain from normalized within-repertoire ranks of inferred template counts. In a later analysis, generation probabilities were computed using a VDJ recombination model fitted to out-of-frame rearrangements, and the results were checked against IGoR. In a later analysis, TCR-TCR, TCR-HLA and TCR-CMV co-occurrence was scored with hypergeometric tests, and a repertoire-size bias correction was applied to TCR pairs. In a later analysis, false discovery rates were estimated by permuting HLA or CMV assignments 20 times. A later analysis grouped co-occurring TCRs with DBSCAN, adding TCRdist sequence similarity when clustering within HLA-allele-positive subsets. Repertoires with fewer than 30,000 or more than 120,000 public chains, plus five repertoires with anomalous nucleotide sharing, were excluded from co-occurrence clustering. The source is immuneACCESS, and TCRdb retained only in-frame sequences with V and J called. Part of the clones is not carried over; for the studies checked, unresolved V genes explain less than half of this, and the remainder is unexplained. The D gene and trimming were derived from the DNA, and the V and J assignments and clone size from that table. This sample comprises fewer than 200,000 clones, less than 80% of them detected only once. Under 2.5% of the sample is in the top ten clones.

Of note for this clone: The antigen this receptor binds is unknown. Base qualities are not recorded, but no much larger clone differs from it by a single base.

The cohort consisted of approximately 690 healthy bone marrow donors. At the time of sampling, every cohort member was nominally healthy, though immune exposures that went unrecorded were likely present. The donor was CMV seronegative and was included in the group of 352 seronegative cohort members. Each donor provided a peripheral blood sample, and peripheral blood mononuclear cells were used for TCR beta sequencing. Genomic DNA was extracted from the blood cell samples with the Qiagen DNeasy Blood Extraction Kit. From the germline V gene, CDR1 is MNHEY and CDR2 is SVGAGI. V sheds 0 bases and J sheds 5 bases, leaving 8 bases between their ends. The CDR3 goes from the cysteine to the phenylalanine over 13 residues. Only the CDR3 DNA is retained, 39 bases long and in frame from the first base. Findings and caveats that apply to the study as a whole: When HLA alleles, especially DR and DQ, strongly co-occurred, attributing TCR associations to individual alleles was difficult. At a false discovery rate of 0.05, a later analysis linked some 17,000 TCR beta sequences to specific HLA alleles. Most TCR sequences were seen in very few donors, while some public TCRs were found in many individuals. A later analysis found that HLA-associated TCR beta chains were more clonally expanded and had lower generation probabilities than equally common non-associated chains. The only immune exposure information available for the cohort was CMV serostatus. In a later genetic analysis, a missense DCLRE1C variant was associated with V-gene and J-gene trimming of TCR beta chains, and the association was replicated in an independent cohort. A later genetic analysis reported fewer N-insertions in productive TCRs among donors in an Asian-associated ancestry cluster than the roughly 640-donor mean. A cluster of highly shared sequence variants was judged likely to be a technical artifact of the sequencing pipeline. Because the 87-base-pair reads could not distinguish some IMGT-functional V segments, including TRBV6-2 and TRBV6-3, those segments were excluded. The authors suggested that the approach could potentially be generalized to other disease states and immunological phenotypes. A total of roughly 160 TCR beta chains were listed by the study as associated with cytomegalovirus. In both the original and validation cohorts, the classifier was reported to diagnose cytomegalovirus status with high specificity and sensitivity. Presence/absence analyses assumed roughly uniform sequencing depth across donors, an assumption that may not hold. The earlier analysis of approximately 540 of the donors excluded over 15 rarely observed V segments, including chromosome 9 orphons, because counts were too low. This cohort had only TCR beta chains sequenced, and the lack of alpha or paired-chain data limited which features could be detected. In vitro tests confirmed that three of the cytomegalovirus-associated TCR beta chains recognize cytomegalovirus antigens. Because HLA typing was unavailable for some donors at each locus, only the typed subset was used in association tests. According to a later analysis, parvovirus B19, influenza, CMV and Epstein-Barr virus appeared linked to several top co-occurrence clusters. In a later analysis, most CMV-associated TCR beta chains were found to appear HLA-restricted, with HLA associations seemingly driven largely by CMV exposure. In a later analysis, the rate of TCR association differed among HLA loci, with DRB1 alleles having the most associated TCRs and HLA-C alleles having the fewest. A further reported finding was that TCR beta sequences accurately predicted the HLA-A and HLA-B alleles for most subjects in the first cohort. In an earlier analysis of 587 of the donors, most TCR beta V segments appeared in productive rearrangements about 90% or about 30% of the time, broadly matching IMGT annotations. Correlated functional status among segregating V segments might reflect linkage disequilibrium, but an unknown experimental factor could not be ruled out.

The sequenced material came from PBMCs. The chain is assembled from TRBV6-5 and TRBJ2-7; confidence is insufficient to name the D gene. The receptor's source is a man in his forties in good health and CMV-seronegative. The bases are TGTGCCAGCAGTTACTCGGGCCGCAACGAGCAGTACTTC. This codes for CASSYSGRNEQYF.